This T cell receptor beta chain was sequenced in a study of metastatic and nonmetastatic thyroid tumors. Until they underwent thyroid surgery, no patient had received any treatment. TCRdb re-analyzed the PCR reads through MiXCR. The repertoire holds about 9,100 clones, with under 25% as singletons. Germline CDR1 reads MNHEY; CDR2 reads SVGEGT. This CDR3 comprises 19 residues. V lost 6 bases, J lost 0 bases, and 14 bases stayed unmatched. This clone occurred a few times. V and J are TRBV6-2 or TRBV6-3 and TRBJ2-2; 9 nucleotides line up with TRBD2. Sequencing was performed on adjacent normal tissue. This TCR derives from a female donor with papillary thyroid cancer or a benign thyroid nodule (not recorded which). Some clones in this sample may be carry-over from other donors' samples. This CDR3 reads CASRHLGQIAGANTGELFF. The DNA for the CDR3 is TGTGCCAGCAGGCATTTGGGACAGATAGCGGGAGCGAACACCGGGGAGCTGTTTTTT.